The T cell receptor beta chain under discussion was sequenced for a study of T-cell memory formation after mild COVID-19 (dated by TCRdb to the early 2020s). About the full investigation: TCR sequence clusters from the two donors were found to be largely donor specific. The cohort comprised two young, previously healthy adult volunteers, one female and one male. In a couple of donors, T-cell clones that expanded and contracted after mild COVID-19 were followed by sequencing TCRalpha and TCRbeta repertoires longitudinally. Overall study results and their limits: The detection of some responding clones in pre-infection memory suggests that pre-existing cross-reactive memory T cells joined the SARS-CoV-2 response. The study covered only a couple of mild cases, and larger cohorts including severe cases with pre-infection samples were considered necessary. Contracting CD4+ clones turned up mainly in the CM and EM memory subsets, whereas EMRA was where CD8+ clones were enriched. Clones that contracted from day 15 to 85 showed balanced CD4/CD8 phenotypes, whereas a second wave of clones that expanded from day 15 to 37 leaned towards CD4+. SARS-CoV-2 specificity was not confirmed for the second-wave clones peaking on day 37.

TCRdb shows the sequencer as Illumina NovaSeq 6000. TCRalpha and TCRbeta cDNA libraries were built by 5'RACE with constant-segment primers, adding sample barcodes and unique molecular identifiers. RNA was extracted from every sample with Trizol reagent. Amplification of the libraries took two PCR steps, and the second step added a second sample barcode plus Illumina TruSeq adapters. Sequencing of the libraries was done on an Illumina NovaSeq, producing 2 x 150 bp paired-end reads. In the paper's pipeline: Demultiplexing of reads and collapsing into UMI-guided consensus sequences were performed with migec v1.2.7. Using mixcr v2.1.11, UMI consensuses were aligned to TRA and TRB V and J templates and then assembled into clonotypes. Clonotypes were classified as expanded or contracted when called significant by both edgeR and NoisET, with noise models trained on biological replicates. For edgeR calls, a false discovery rate-adjusted p below 0.01 and a log2 fold-change threshold of 1 were applied. As an exploratory analysis of dynamics, max-normalized trajectories of the 1000 most abundant clonotypes were examined with PCA combined with hierarchical clustering. The CD4 or CD8 phenotype of responding clones was assigned using the separately sequenced CD4+ and CD8+ repertoires. Using fastp at Q25 and MiXCR, TCRdb reprocessed the public reads and kept productive beta chains. Every entry covers one CDR3 protein and lists the most common genes and DNA from its rows. The V and J calls come from TCRdb's annotation, not from the publication. The sample table lists around 420,000 distinct CDR3 sequences, around 24% of them with a count of one. Roughly 8.7% of the sample rests with the top ten.

Concerning this clonotype itself: Its binding antigen is unknown. The record has no base qualities; no much larger clone is one base away.

Ficoll-Paque density gradient centrifugation was the method used to isolate PBMCs. Trimming takes 2 bases from V and 8 bases from J, and the germline ends sit 9 bases apart. The CDR3 numbers 12 residues from cysteine through phenylalanine. Only the CDR3 portion is preserved as DNA: 36 bases, with reading frame beginning at the first base. The germline V gene specifies MNHEY as CDR1 and SVGAGI as CDR2. The sequenced sample consisted of PBMCs or a T cell subset sorted from them (not recorded which). This sequence uses TRBV6-5 and TRBJ1-2; TRBD1 is a weak D gene call, 6 bases matching. The sequence came from an adult woman who had mild COVID-19 (a few samples of this study predate the infection). The sample titles of this study are shuffled in the database, so cell type and time point are left out; the donor was told from shared clones. The DNA is TGTGCCAGCAGTTACGCGGGGGCCGGCTACACCTTC. The encoded protein is CASSYAGAGYTF.